This TCR beta chain was recorded in a study of T cells in Graves' hyperthyroidism and ophthalmopathy. There are 13 residues in the CDR3. Trimming cost V 2 bases and J 4 bases, with 6 bases left between them. Germline values: CDR1 MNHEY, CDR2 SVGAGI. Notes on this clonotype: Just one base apart from a much larger clone, this may be a read error.

TCR beta CDR3 regions were amplified from RNA. The HTBI primer set was used in a first-round RT-PCR of the TCR CDR3. MiXCR, applied by TCRdb to the multiplex PCR reads, yields one record per CDR3 protein. This table holds approximately 600,000 distinct CDR3 sequences, around 21% found once. This chain joins TRBV6-5 and TRBJ1-5; D is unclear. The TCR was taken from a man younger than 45 with Graves' ophthalmopathy. Material: blood. The CDR3, as DNA: TGTGCCAGCAGTTACGCGGAAAATCAGCCCCAGCATTTT. Amino acid sequence: CASSYAENQPQHF.